The 32 T cell receptor beta chains in this list originate from one sample, sequenced in a study of T-cell reconstitution after alpha-beta-depleted transplantation in children. Unique molecular identifiers were incorporated during preparation of the TCRbeta library. TCRdb re-called the PCR reads through MiXCR, storing one row per CDR3 protein. The sample lists approximately 590,000 distinct CDR3 sequences, over 9.5% occurring once. Material: PBMCs from the stem cell graft donor, obtained from the stem cell graft. These receptors came from a human donor who donated a stem cell graft to a child with acute myeloid leukemia.

V is TRBV7-2 and J is TRBJ2-7; D remains ambiguous. The germline gives CDR1 SGHTA, CDR2 FQGNSA. This CDR3 region has 14 residues. The V gene lost 4 bases and the J gene lost 10 bases, with 20 bases spanning the gap. The CDR3 nucleotides are TGTGCCAGCAGCTCCCCCCAACCCCCCTTAGTCCAGTACTTC. It encodes CASSSPQPPLVQYF.

A few counts support this clonotype. CDR3 sequence (DNA): TGTGCCAGCAGTTATCAGAGCAGATTAATCTACGAGCAGTACTTC. It codes for CASSYQSRLIYEQYF. The V gene is TRBV6-2 or TRBV6-3, the J gene TRBJ2-7, with D unclear. Germline values: CDR1 MNHEY, CDR2 SVGEGT. V lost 3 bases, J lost 3 bases, and 15 bases lay in between. The CDR3 totals 15 residues.

This clonotype was seen more than once but under ten times. The V gene is TRBV7-2, the J gene TRBJ2-7, with D possibly TRBD1 on 6 matching bases. Germline V lookup: CDR1 SGHTA, CDR2 FQGNSA. Trimming took 6 bases from V and 0 from J, leaving 12 bases between them. The CDR3 runs to 14 residues. CDR3 sequence (DNA): TGTGCCAGCAGTATCGGACAGTCCTCCTACGAGCAGTACTTC. This gives the protein CASSIGQSSYEQYF.

This clonotype was detected only a few times. This rearrangement joins TRBV7-2 to TRBJ1-2, with D tentatively TRBD1 (5 bases). V lost 2 bases and J lost 4, with 20 bases in between. CDR1 SGHTA and CDR2 FQGNSA come from the germline V gene. This CDR3 contains 17 residues. The CDR3 sequence: CASSLSLRTQAPYGYTF. Here the CDR3 DNA reads TGTGCCAGCAGCTTAAGCCTACGCACACAGGCTCCCTATGGCTACACCTTC.

This clonotype showed up just a few times. The rearrangement uses TRBV29-1 and TRBJ2-1; the match to TRBD2 covers 8 bases. The CDR3 runs to 15 residues. J gave up 3 bases and V 4 bases, and 8 bases lay outside the gene matches. CDR1 and CDR2 (germline): SQVTM, ANQGSEA. CDR3 in DNA: TGCAGCGTTGGGTCTAGCGGGCAGAACTACAATGAGCAGTTCTTC. Protein: CSVGSSGQNYNEQFF.

The rearrangement uses TRBV6-2 or TRBV6-3 and TRBJ2-3; D is possibly TRBD1 or TRBD2 (5 bases each). The CDR3 length is 12 residues. Germline loops: CDR1 MNHEY, CDR2 SVGEGT. V was clipped by 8 bases and J by 6 bases, with 12 bases between them. CDR3 residues: CASRDPIDTQYF. The DNA for the CDR3 is TGTGCCAGCCGGGACCCCATTGATACGCAGTATTTT.

Only one count was recorded for this clonotype. The genes are TRBV18 and TRBJ2-5; 7 positions match TRBD2. This CDR3 has 14 amino acids. The junction had 7 bases not matched to a gene; V was cut back by 4 bases and J by 5 bases. Germline V gives CDR1 KGHSH, CDR2 LQKENI. CDR3 in DNA: TGTGCCAGCTCACAAGCCGGGACTACCGAGACCCAGTACTTC. It translates to CASSQAGTTETQYF.

This clonotype turned up a few times. V is TRBV28 and J is TRBJ2-1; tentatively, D is TRBD1 (6 bases). The germline V gene has CDR1 MDHEN and CDR2 SYDVKM. V lost 8 bases and J lost 1, with 9 bases in between. The CDR3 contains 13 residues. The CDR3 is CASLTGSYNEQFF. CDR3 bases: TGTGCCAGCCTGACAGGTTCCTACAATGAGCAGTTCTTC. Full variable domain (rest looked up from reference TRBV28 and TRBJ2-1): DVKVTQSSRYLVKRTGEKVFLECVQDMDHENMFWYRQDPGLGLRLIYFSYDVKMKEKGDIPEGYSVSREKKERFSLILESASTNQTSMYLCASLTGSYNEQFFGPGTRLTVL.

The chain links TRBV20-1 to TRBJ1-6; 7 bases align to TRBD1. The CDR3 has 15 amino acids. J was trimmed by 3 bases and V by 3 bases; bases with no gene match: 5. Germline V CDR1 and CDR2: DFQATT, SNEGSKA (reference sequence). This CDR3 is CSASFQGGYNSPLHF. The CDR3 DNA reads as TGCAGTGCTAGTTTTCAGGGGGGCTATAATTCACCCCTCCACTTT.

This clonotype was detected only a few times. The gene calls are TRBV5-1 and TRBJ2-7; 11 nucleotides line up with TRBD1. Trimming took 7 bases from V and 6 from J; bases not matched to a gene: 12. The CDR3 sequence is 15 residues long. Germline loops: CDR1 SGHRS, CDR2 YFSETQ. CDR3 region: CASARSGQGAREQYF. The CDR3 coding sequence is TGCGCCAGCGCCCGCTCCGGACAGGGGGCACGCGAGCAGTACTTC.

V gene TRBV5-1 combines with J gene TRBJ2-1; D is perhaps TRBD2 (5 bases). Trimming pared 4 bases from V and 0 bases from J, leaving 14 bases between. CDR3 length equals 16 residues. Per germline, CDR1 SGHRS and CDR2 YFSETQ. The CDR3 region is CASSLGGQSSYNEQFF. In DNA form, the CDR3 reads TGCGCCAGCAGCCTCGGCGGGCAAAGCTCCTACAATGAGCAGTTCTTC.

This rearrangement joins TRBV11-3 to TRBJ2-1, with D perhaps TRBD2 (5 bases). Trimming cost V 5 bases and J 6 bases, with 20 bases left between them. This CDR3 has 16 residues. The germline CDR1 and CDR2 sequences are SGHNT and YENEEA. CDR3 loop: CASSPTPGIGLNEQFF. The CDR3 nucleotides read TGTGCCAGCAGCCCTACCCCTGGGATAGGACTCAATGAGCAGTTCTTC.

The chain couples TRBV27 to TRBJ2-7, with 7 bases aligning to TRBD2. Germline values: CDR1 MNHEY, CDR2 SMNVEV (reference sequence). The CDR3 consists of 14 residues. After removal of 5 bases from V and 2 bases from J, the junction contained 6 bases not matched to a gene. The CDR3 DNA follows: TGTGCCAGCAGTAGGGCTAGCGGAACCTACGAGCAGTACTTC. Encoded protein: CASSRASGTYEQYF.

CDR3 in DNA: TGTGCCAGCAGGAAAGGTGGGCGTAGCTCCTACGAGCAGTACTTC. Translating gives CASRKGGRSSYEQYF. The rearrangement links TRBV28 to TRBJ2-7; D remains unclear. Germline V gene lookup returns CDR1 MDHEN and CDR2 SYDVKM. V gave up 6 bases and J gave up 0 bases, with 15 bases separating them. The CDR3 totals 15 residues.

This chain uses TRBV7-3 with TRBJ2-1; 13 bases map to TRBD2. Looked up from germline, CDR1 is SGHTA and CDR2 is FQGTGA. The junction had 2 bases not matched to a gene; V was cut back by 5 bases and J by 7 bases. This CDR3 contains 14 residues. CDR3 residues: CASSGLAGENEQFF. For the CDR3, the DNA is TGTGCCAGCAGCGGACTAGCGGGAGAAAATGAGCAGTTCTTC.

This clonotype was counted many times. The V gene is TRBV2, the J gene TRBJ2-4; no clear D. The V end lost 4 bases, the J end lost 6 bases, and 13 bases lay between the germline ends. CDR3 length: 14 amino acids. The germline V gene encodes CDR1 SNHLY and CDR2 FYNNEI. The CDR3 DNA reads as TGTGCCAGCAGTGCGGCGGCTAGTTTAAACATTCAGTACTTC. Translated: CASSAAASLNIQYF.

V is TRBV10-3 and J is TRBJ2-3, with 10 nucleotides matching TRBD2. Unmatched junction bases numbered 5, after V lost 5 bases and J lost 0 bases. The CDR3 consists of 16 residues. Germline lookup yields CDR1 ENHRY and CDR2 SYGVKD. CDR3 in DNA: TGTGCCATCAGTTCCGGACTAGCGGCTAGCACAGATACGCAGTATTTT. Translation: CAISSGLAASTDTQYF.

This clonotype was seen many times. V and J are TRBV27 and TRBJ2-5; perhaps TRBD2 as D (5 bases). The CDR3 runs to 14 residues. V was clipped by 1 base and J by 8 bases, with 14 bases between them. The germline CDR1 and CDR2 sequences are MNHEY and SMNVEV (reference sequence). In DNA, the CDR3 is TGTGCCAGCAGTTTATATCCCACCGAGGGTACCCAGTACTTC. The encoded protein is CASSLYPTEGTQYF.

V is TRBV7-8 and J is TRBJ2-1, with 12 nucleotides matching TRBD2. Germline CDR1 SGHVS, CDR2 FQNEAQ. The CDR3 contains 16 residues. With V trimmed by 5 bases and J by 6 bases, 8 bases remained unmatched. The CDR3 sequence: CASSPNGTSGLNEQFF. The CDR3 bases are TGTGCCAGCAGCCCAAACGGGACTAGCGGGCTCAATGAGCAGTTCTTC.

The V and J genes are TRBV6-1 and TRBJ1-1; possible D gene TRBD1, 6 bases. This CDR3 is built from 14 residues. Germline assignment: CDR1 MNHNS and CDR2 SASEGT. With 7 bases removed from V and 1 base from J, the gap between germline ends came to 13 bases. The CDR3 spells CASTDPTGNTEAFF. The CDR3 DNA follows: TGTGCCAGCACCGACCCGACAGGGAACACTGAAGCTTTCTTT.

The rearrangement joins TRBV20-1 to TRBJ2-2; D is undetermined. V gave up 6 bases and J gave up 4 bases, with 15 bases separating them. This CDR3 is 14 amino acids long. The germline V gene encodes CDR1 DFQATT and CDR2 SNEGSKA (reference sequence). CDR3 residues: CSAKPRPFTGELFF. CDR3 coding DNA: TGCAGTGCCAAGCCCCGGCCTTTCACCGGGGAGCTGTTTTTT.

In the case of this clonotype: This sequence may be a read error, since a much larger clone differs from it by one base. The J gene is TRBJ2-7, the V gene TRBV20-1; 7 bases line up with TRBD1. This CDR3 has 15 residues. Germline V gene data show CDR1 as DFQATT and CDR2 as SNEGSKA (reference sequence). CDR3 protein: CSAAEINRGGYKQYF. In nucleotides, the CDR3 is TGCAGTGCTGCCGAAATTAACAGGGGCGGCTACAAGCAGTACTTC.

Comment on this clonotype: One end of the junction fails to match germline, which may point to a read error. The V call is TRBV20-1, the J call TRBJ2-4, with 15 positions matching TRBD2. The CDR3 covers 19 residues. CDR1 and CDR2 (germline): DFQATT, SNEGSKA (reference sequence). The CDR3 reads CSAQSGLAGGSLAKNIRYF. CDR3 DNA sequence: TGCAGTGCTCAAAGTGGACTAGCGGGAGGGTCCTTAGCCAAAAACATTCGGTACTTC.

At least ten counts were recorded for this clonotype. This CDR3 reads CSVSTSGRALSPYF. The CDR3, as DNA: TGCAGCGTCTCGACTAGCGGGAGGGCCCTTTCTCCGTATTTT. V is TRBV29-1 and J is TRBJ2-3; 14 bases are a match to TRBD2. Germline V gives CDR1 SQVTM, CDR2 ANQGSEA. Trimming at V came to 6 bases and at J to 14 bases, leaving 13 bases not matched to a gene. This CDR3 comprises 14 residues.

CDR3 sequence reads: CSVAGLAGERTQYF. The CDR3 DNA follows: TGCAGCGTTGCGGGCCTAGCTGGTGAGAGGACCCAGTACTTC. The V call is TRBV29-1, the J call TRBJ2-5; tentatively, D is TRBD2 (5 bases). Deletions cut 4 bases from V and 7 bases from J, with 19 bases between. Germline CDR1 reads SQVTM; CDR2 reads ANQGSEA. The CDR3 sequence is 14 residues long.

In this sample, this clonotype turned up a few times. The J gene is TRBJ1-3, the V gene TRBV29-1, with TRBD1 matching 7 bases. This CDR3 region has 14 residues. Germline assignment: CDR1 SQVTM and CDR2 ANQGSEA. V gave up 4 bases and J gave up 4 bases; unmatched junction bases: 7. CDR3 protein: CSVALGQVGNTIYF. CDR3 bases: TGCAGCGTTGCCCTTGGACAGGTCGGAAACACCATATATTTT.

Only a few counts were recorded for this clonotype. The CDR3 reads CASSYREKETQYF. The CDR3 nucleotides are TGTGCCAGCAGTTACAGGGAGAAAGAGACCCAGTACTTC. V is TRBV28 and J is TRBJ2-5; D might be TRBD1 (6 bases). The CDR3 runs 13 residues. V shed 4 bases and J shed 3 bases, with 9 bases lying between them. Looked up from germline, CDR1 is MDHEN and CDR2 is SYDVKM.

The gene calls are TRBV12-3 or TRBV12-4 and TRBJ2-3, with unresolved D. Trimming took 1 base from V and 2 from J, leaving 7 bases between them. This CDR3 comprises 14 residues. The CDR3 region has the DNA TGTGCCAGCAGTTTAGACTCTTTCACAGATACGCAGTATTTT. It is translated as CASSLDSFTDTQYF.

The chain has TRBV12-3 or TRBV12-4 and TRBJ2-7; 8 positions agree with TRBD2. The CDR3 runs 14 residues. V lost 3 bases and J lost 2; bases outside the gene matches: 3. The CDR3 nucleotides read TGTGCCAGCAGTTTCGGGACTAGACCCTACGAGCAGTACTTC. Translated: CASSFGTRPYEQYF.

In its sample, this clonotype was seen a few times. The chain uses TRBV30 and TRBJ2-5; 11 positions match TRBD2. The CDR3 has 15 amino acids. The V gene's germline CDR1 is GTSNPN and CDR2 SVGIG (reference sequence). Trimming took 0 bases from V and 5 from J; bases not matched to a gene: 5. CDR3 sequence: CAWSVPSGGRETQYF. CDR3 coding DNA: TGTGCCTGGAGTGTACCTAGCGGGGGGCGTGAGACCCAGTACTTC.

This clonotype came up many times. The rearrangement uses TRBV6-5 and TRBJ2-5; D is tentatively TRBD1 or TRBD2 (5 bases each). V lost 4 bases and J lost 1, with 10 bases in between. This CDR3 is 14 amino acids long. From germline, CDR1 is MNHEY and CDR2 SVGAGI. As DNA, the CDR3 is TGTGCCAGCAGTTTGGGACGGATCCAAGAGACCCAGTACTTC. Encoded protein: CASSLGRIQETQYF.

The chain employs TRBV10-3 and TRBJ2-3; the match to TRBD2 covers 16 bases. Unmatched junction bases numbered 4, after V lost 6 bases and J lost 4 bases. The germline CDR1 and CDR2 sequences are ENHRY and SYGVKD. This CDR3 has 16 amino acids. DNA for the CDR3: TGTGCCATCAGAGCGGGACTAGCGGGAGGGCCAGATACGCAGTATTTT. Translation: CAIRAGLAGGPDTQYF.